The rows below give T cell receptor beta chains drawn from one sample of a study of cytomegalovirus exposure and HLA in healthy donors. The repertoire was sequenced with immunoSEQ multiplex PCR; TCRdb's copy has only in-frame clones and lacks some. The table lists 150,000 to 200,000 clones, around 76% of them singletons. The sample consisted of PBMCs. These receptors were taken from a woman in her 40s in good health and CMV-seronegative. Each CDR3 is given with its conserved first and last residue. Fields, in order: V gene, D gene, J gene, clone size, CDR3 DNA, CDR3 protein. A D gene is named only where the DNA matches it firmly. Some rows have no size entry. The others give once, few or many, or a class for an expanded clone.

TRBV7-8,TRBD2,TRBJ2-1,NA,TGTGCCAGCAGCTTATTGAGCGGGACTTACAATGAGCAGTTCTTC,CASSLLSGTYNEQFF
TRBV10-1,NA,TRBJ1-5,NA,TGCGCCAGCAGAGAACGGGGTAGCAATCAGCCCCAGCATTTT,CASRERGSNQPQHF
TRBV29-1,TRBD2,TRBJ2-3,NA,TGCAGCGTTGAGGGACTAGCGGGAGGACGGGGGTCCACAGATACGCAGTATTTT,CSVEGLAGGRGSTDTQYF
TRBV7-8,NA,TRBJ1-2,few,TGTGCCAGCAGCTTAGCCGTTGGTCCGGGAAATGGCTACACCTTC,CASSLAVGPGNGYTF
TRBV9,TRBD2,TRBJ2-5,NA,TGTGCCAGCAGCGTAACTAGCGGGAGGTTAGAGACCCAGTACTTC,CASSVTSGRLETQYF
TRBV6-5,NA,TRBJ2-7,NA,TGTGCCAGCAGAAGGGACACCATCTACGAGCAGTACTTC,CASRRDTIYEQYF
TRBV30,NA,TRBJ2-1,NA,TGTGCCGTGGGGGGACTGAGCTCCTACAATGAGCAGTTCTTC,CAVGGLSSYNEQFF
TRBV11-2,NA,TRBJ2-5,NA,TGTGCCAGCAGCTCCTCGACAGGTGGAAAGACCCAGTACTTC,CASSSSTGGKTQYF
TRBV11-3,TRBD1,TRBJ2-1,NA,TGTGCCAGCAGCCCGAGGACAGGTATAAACAATGAGCAGTTCTTC,CASSPRTGINNEQFF
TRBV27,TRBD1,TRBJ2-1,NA,TGTGCCAGCAGTTTATATAGTCCGGACAGGGTGAACTATTATGAGCAGTTCTTC,CASSLYSPDRVNYYEQFF
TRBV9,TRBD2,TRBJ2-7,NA,TGTGCCAGCAGCAGGACTAGCGAGTTCTACGAGCAGTACTTC,CASSRTSEFYEQYF
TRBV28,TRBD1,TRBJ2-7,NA,TGTGCCAGCAGTTTAGTGTGGACAGGCTACGAGCAGTACTTC,CASSLVWTGYEQYF
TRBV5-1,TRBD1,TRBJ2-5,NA,TGCGCCAGCAGCTTGGCTGGGACAGTGGGCCAAGAGACCCAGTACTTC,CASSLAGTVGQETQYF
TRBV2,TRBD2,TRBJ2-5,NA,TGTGCCAGCACCATCCTAGCGGGAGGGCGGGAGACCCAGTACTTC,CASTILAGGRETQYF
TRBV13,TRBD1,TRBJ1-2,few,TGTGCCAGCAGCTCACGTCCGGGACAGCAAATGTATGGCTACACCTTC,CASSSRPGQQMYGYTF
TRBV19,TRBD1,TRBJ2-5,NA,TGTGCCAGTAGTCATTTAGGGACAGGACAAGAGACCCAGTACTTC,CASSHLGTGQETQYF
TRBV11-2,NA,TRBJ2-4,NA,TGTGCCAGCAGCTTAGGGAACGGGGGAATAGACATTCAGTACTTC,CASSLGNGGIDIQYF
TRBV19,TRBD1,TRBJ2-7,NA,TGTGCCAGTAGTATGGCCCGACAGGGGTTTGACGAGCAGTACTTC,CASSMARQGFDEQYF
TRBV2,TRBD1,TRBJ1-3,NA,TGTGCCAGCAGTCCCTATTTGACAGGGCGAAAGGATGGAAACACCATATATTTT,CASSPYLTGRKDGNTIYF
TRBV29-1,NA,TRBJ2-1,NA,TGCAGCGTCTTAGTTATTGGGAGTGTCAATGAGCAGTTCTTC,CSVLVIGSVNEQFF
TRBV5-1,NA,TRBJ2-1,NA,TGCGCCAGCAGCTTGGAACGGGGAATTGAGCAGTTCTTC,CASSLERGIEQFF
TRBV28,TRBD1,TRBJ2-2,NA,TGTGCCGCCCAAAGTGGGACAGTCCGCACCGGGGAGCTGTTTTTT,CAAQSGTVRTGELFF
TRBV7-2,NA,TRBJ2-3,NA,TGTGCCAGCAGCTCTACGCGTATTAGCACAGATACGCAGTATTTT,CASSSTRISTDTQYF
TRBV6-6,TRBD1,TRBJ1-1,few,TGTGCCAGCAGCTTCCACGACAGGGGGGGAACTGAAGCTTTCTTT,CASSFHDRGGTEAFF
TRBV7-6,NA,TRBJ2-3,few,TGTGCCAGCAGCCCGCGAGGTTCGACAAGCGGGTCCACAGATACGCAGTATTTT,CASSPRGSTSGSTDTQYF
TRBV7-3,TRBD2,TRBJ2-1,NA,TGTGCCAGCAGCTTAAATTTGGCTAGCGGGATAGATGAGCAGTTCTTC,CASSLNLASGIDEQFF
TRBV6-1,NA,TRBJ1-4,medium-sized,TGTGCCAGCGAGCAGGGGCAGATGATCGAAAAACTGTTTTTT,CASEQGQMIEKLFF
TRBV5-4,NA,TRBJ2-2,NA,TGTGCCAGCAGCTTAAGTGGGAGGACCCTTAGCGGGGAGCTGTTTTTT,CASSLSGRTLSGELFF
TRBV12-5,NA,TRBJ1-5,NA,TGTGCTAGTGGTTTGGGACAGGCCAATCAGCCCCAGCATTTT,CASGLGQANQPQHF
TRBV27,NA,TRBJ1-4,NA,TGTGCCAGCAGTCCCGGACTCACAACTAATGAAAAACTGTTTTTT,CASSPGLTTNEKLFF
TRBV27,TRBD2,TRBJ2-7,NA,TGTGCCAGCACTGAGTCGGGACTAGGGGCCCGCGAGCAGTACTTC,CASTESGLGAREQYF
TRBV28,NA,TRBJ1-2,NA,TGTGCCAGCAGCGAAATACAGTTGGCCTATGGCTACACCTTC,CASSEIQLAYGYTF
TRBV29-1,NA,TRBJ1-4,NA,TGCAGCGTTGATAGGGGAGGGAATGAAAAACTGTTTTTT,CSVDRGGNEKLFF
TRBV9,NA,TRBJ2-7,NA,TGTGCCAGCAGCGGGTCCCCGCTGAGCAACGAGCAGTACTTC,CASSGSPLSNEQYF
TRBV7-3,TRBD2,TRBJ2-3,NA,TGTGCCAGCGGGGGGGAGAGGACAGATACGCAGTATTTT,CASGGERTDTQYF
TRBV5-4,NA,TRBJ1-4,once,TGTGCCAGCAGCGTGGGCGAGGCCAGTGAAAAACTGTTTTTT,CASSVGEASEKLFF
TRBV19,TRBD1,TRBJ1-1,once,TGTGCCAGTAGTAGATCCCGGGACAGGAACACTGAAGCTTTCTTT,CASSRSRDRNTEAFF
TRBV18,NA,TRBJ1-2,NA,TGTGCCAGCTCACCGGCCAGGGGAGATTATGGCTACACCTTC,CASSPARGDYGYTF
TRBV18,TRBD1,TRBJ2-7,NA,TGTGCCAGCTCATTCCGGGACAGGGATGACGAGCAGTACTTC,CASSFRDRDDEQYF
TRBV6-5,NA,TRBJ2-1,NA,TGTGCCAGCAGTTCCCTTGGGCGGGAACAGTTCTTC,CASSSLGREQFF
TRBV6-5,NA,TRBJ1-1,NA,TGTGCCAGTGCACAGGGCCTGAACACTGAAGCTTTCTTT,CASAQGLNTEAFF
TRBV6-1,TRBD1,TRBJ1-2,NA,TGTGCCATCCAAGACAGGGACGGCTACACCTTC,CAIQDRDGYTF
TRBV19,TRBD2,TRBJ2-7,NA,TGTGCCAGTAGTAGGCGGGAGCCGTCCCACTACGAGCAGTACTTC,CASSRREPSHYEQYF
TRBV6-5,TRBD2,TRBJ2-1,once,TGTGCCAGCAGCTCCGGGACTAGCGTTTACAATGAGCAGTTCTTC,CASSSGTSVYNEQFF
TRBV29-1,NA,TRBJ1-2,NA,TGCAGCGTCTGGCAGACCAATAGCGGCTACACCTTC,CSVWQTNSGYTF
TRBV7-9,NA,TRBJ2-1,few,TGTGCCAGCAGCTTAGTGGAGGGTGAGCAGTTCTTC,CASSLVEGEQFF
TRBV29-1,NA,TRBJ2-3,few,TGCAGCGTTGAAGGGGACTTCTTAACCACAGATACGCAGTATTTT,CSVEGDFLTTDTQYF
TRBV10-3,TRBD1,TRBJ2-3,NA,TGTGCCATCAGCAACTCACAGGGGGCCACAGATACGCAGTATTTT,CAISNSQGATDTQYF
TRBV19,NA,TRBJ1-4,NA,TGTGCCAGTAGTATGAGGGGGGGGCAGGGTAATGAAAAACTGTTTTTT,CASSMRGGQGNEKLFF
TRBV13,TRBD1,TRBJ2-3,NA,TGTGCCAGCAGCTTAGAGTGGGACAGGGGGCGCACAGATACGCAGTATTTT,CASSLEWDRGRTDTQYF
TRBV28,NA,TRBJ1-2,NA,TGTGCCAGCAGTTTAGGGGAGGGCTACACCTTC,CASSLGEGYTF
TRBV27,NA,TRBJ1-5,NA,TGTGCCTCCGGGGGCGGGGGGGTAAATCAGCCCCAGCATTTT,CASGGGGVNQPQHF
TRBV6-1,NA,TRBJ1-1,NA,TGTGCCAGCAGGGCGGTGAACACTGAAGCTTTCTTT,CASRAVNTEAFF
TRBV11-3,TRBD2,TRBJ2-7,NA,TGTGCCAGCAGCGGAGCTAGCGGGAGGGCCGTATCCGAGCAGTACTTC,CASSGASGRAVSEQYF
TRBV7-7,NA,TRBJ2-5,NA,TGTGCTAGCAGCTCTGGGACTGGGGGGCAAGAGACCCAGTACTTC,CASSSGTGGQETQYF
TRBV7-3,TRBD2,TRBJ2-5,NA,TGTGCCAGCAGCCTACAGCCTGGACTAGCGGGGCAAGAGACCCAGTACTTC,CASSLQPGLAGQETQYF
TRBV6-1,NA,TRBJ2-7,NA,TGTGCCAGCAAACTAGCCCGCTCCTACGAGCAGTACTTC,CASKLARSYEQYF
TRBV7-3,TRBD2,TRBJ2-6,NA,TGTGCCAGCAGCCAATTTGCGGGGGGTGGCTCTGGGGCCAACGTCCTGACTTTC,CASSQFAGGGSGANVLTF
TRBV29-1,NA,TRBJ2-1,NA,TGCAGCGTCCTCCAACAGGGTCGGGATGAGCAGTTCTTC,CSVLQQGRDEQFF
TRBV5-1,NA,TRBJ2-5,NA,TGCGCCACCCGGGTTGGGACTGCACAAGAGACCCAGTACTTC,CATRVGTAQETQYF